The 6 T cell receptor beta chains in this list originate from one sample, sequenced in a study of T-cell reconstitution after alpha-beta-depleted transplantation in children. Preparation of the TCRbeta library used unique molecular identifiers. TCRdb reprocessed the PCR reads with MiXCR, giving one entry per CDR3 protein. The table lists more than 200,000 distinct CDR3 sequences, about a quarter of them singletons. The input for sequencing was PBMCs, taken before TCRalphabeta/CD19-depleted stem cell transplant. The receptor set was obtained from a girl aged 2-9 years with Fanconi anemia, due to receive a stem cell transplant.

This clonotype was detected a few times. The rearrangement joins TRBV12-5 to TRBJ2-7; TRBD2 aligns across 10 bases. The CDR3 is made up of 20 amino acids. The V and J ends lost 9 bases and 0 bases, in that order; junction bases with no gene match: 23. Per the germline V gene, CDR1 is LGHNT and CDR2 is FRNRAP. The CDR3 is CARRILPLAGGAEASYEQYF. The CDR3 coding sequence is TGTGCTAGGAGGATTCTACCCTTAGCGGGAGGAGCCGAGGCCTCCTACGAGCAGTACTTC. Full variable domain (rest looked up from reference TRBV12-5 and TRBJ2-7): DARVTQTPRHKVTEMGQEVTMRCQPILGHNTVFWYRQTMMQGLELLAYFRNRAPLDDSGMPKDRFSAEMPDATLATLKIQPSEPRDSAVYFCARRILPLAGGAEASYEQYFGPGTRLTVT.

This clonotype was counted at least ten times. The rearrangement links TRBV10-3 to TRBJ2-7; D gene uncertain. Germline CDR1 reads ENHRY; CDR2 reads SYGVKD. The CDR3 consists of 11 residues. V was trimmed by 2 bases and J by 7 bases, leaving 6 bases between them. CDR3 nucleotide sequence: TGTGCCATCAGTGAGCTGAGGGAGCAGTACTTC. This codes for CAISELREQYF.

This clonotype was observed once. One junction end disagrees with the germline gene, perhaps due to a read error. V gene TRBV5-1 combines with J gene TRBJ2-5; 8 nucleotides line up with TRBD2. Germline V gives CDR1 SGHRS, CDR2 YFSETQ. The CDR3 is 18 residues long. CDR3 sequence: CASILRPGGAAEGETQYF. The DNA of the CDR3 is TGCGCCAGCATCTTGCGGCCGGGGGGGGCCGCTGAGGGAGAGACCCAGTACTTC.

In its sample, this clonotype was seen many times. V and J are TRBV20-1 and TRBJ2-5; tentatively, D is TRBD2 (6 bases). The germline V gene encodes CDR1 DFQATT and CDR2 SNEGSKA (reference sequence). The germline V and J ends were trimmed by 5 bases and 1 base, with 11 bases remaining between them. The CDR3 has 13 residues. The CDR3 DNA follows: TGCAGTGCTGCGGGACCACCCCAAGAGACCCAGTACTTC. Translated: CSAAGPPQETQYF.

This clonotype was counted many times. The chain combines TRBV15 with TRBJ2-7; 14 nucleotides match TRBD2. J gave up 5 bases and V 0 bases, and 3 bases lay outside the gene matches. The CDR3 length is 16 residues. CDR1 is LNHNV, CDR2 YYDKDF, per germline (reference sequence). The CDR3 DNA reads TGTGCCACCAGCAGAGACCCGACTAGCGGGAGGGACGAGCAGTACTTC. Translated, it gives CATSRDPTSGRDEQYF.

This clonotype has a count of ten or more. The chain has TRBV12-3 or TRBV12-4 and TRBJ2-7; TRBD1 matches 7 bases. Unmatched junction bases numbered 6, after V lost 5 bases and J lost 2 bases. This CDR3 is 14 amino acids long. This CDR3 reads CASSPQGITYEQYF. The DNA for the CDR3 is TGTGCCAGCAGTCCACAGGGGATCACCTACGAGCAGTACTTC.